These T cell receptor beta chains were read from a single sample in a study of T and B cells in COVID-19 patients. One entry per CDR3 protein results from TCRdb running MiXCR on the multiplex PCR reads. The table includes 8,500 to 9,500 distinct CDR3 sequences, over 30% detected once. Sample: blood. The receptors were sampled from a human donor with active COVID-19. CDR3s include the opening cysteine and the closing phenylalanine or tryptophan. The order of the fields is clone size, J gene, D gene, V gene, CDR3 protein, CDR3 DNA. A D gene is named only where the DNA matches it firmly. Clone size, where shown, is once, few, many, or a class for clones that have expanded.

NA | TRBJ2-1 | NA | TRBV5-4 | CASSERGEQFF | TGTGCCAGCAGTGAAAGGGGTGAGCAGTTCTTC
NA | TRBJ1-1 | NA | TRBV5-4 | CVSSWGGVKAEAFF | TGTGTCAGCAGCTGGGGCGGGGTAAAGGCTGAAGCTTTCTTT
NA | TRBJ1-5 | NA | TRBV6-2/TRBV6-3 | CASSYSSNQPQHF | TGTGCCAGCAGTTACAGTAGCAATCAGCCCCAGCATTTT
NA | TRBJ1-1 | TRBD1 | TRBV7-9 | CASSLTGGGKTEAFF | TGTGCCAGCAGCTTAACAGGGGGCGGAAAGACTGAAGCTTTCTTT
few | TRBJ2-1 | TRBD2 | TRBV5-6 | CASSFGAGGRNEQFF | TGTGCCAGCAGCTTTGGAGCGGGAGGACGCAATGAGCAGTTCTTC
few | TRBJ2-2 | NA | TRBV6-5 | CASSVGVGVLFF | TGTGCCAGCAGTGTTGGGGTAGGGGTGCTGTTTTTT
NA | TRBJ2-7 | NA | TRBV7-6 | CASSSSYSYEQYF | TGTGCCAGCAGCTCAAGCTACTCCTACGAGCAGTACTTC
few | TRBJ2-5 | NA | TRBV5-5 | CASSIQVLQETQYF | TGTGCCAGCAGCATACAGGTACTCCAAGAGACCCAGTACTTC
NA | TRBJ2-7 | NA | TRBV20-1 | CSASPGRYEQYF | TGCAGTGCTAGTCCAGGGAGATACGAGCAGTACTTC
few | TRBJ1-5 | TRBD1 | TRBV30 | CAWSLGQGLNQPQHF | TGTGCCTGGAGTTTAGGACAGGGGTTAAATCAGCCCCAGCATTTT
medium-sized | TRBJ1-2 | TRBD1 | TRBV12-3/TRBV12-4 | CASSGGTESYGYTF | TGTGCCAGCAGTGGGGGGACAGAGTCCTATGGCTACACCTTC
NA | TRBJ2-7 | TRBD2 | TRBV4-1 | CASSQDLLAGGPGEQYF | TGCGCCAGCAGCCAAGACTTATTAGCGGGAGGGCCTGGCGAGCAGTACTTC
few | TRBJ2-3 | NA | TRBV6-1 | CASTRDPVRADTQYF | TGTGCCAGCACCAGGGACCCGGTTCGCGCAGATACGCAGTATTTT
few | TRBJ2-3 | NA | TRBV5-4 | CASSLAGRTGTDTQYF | TGTGCCAGCAGCTTGGCTGGTAGGACCGGCACAGATACGCAGTATTTT
few | TRBJ1-2 | NA | TRBV18 | CASSPSLGQFYGYTF | TGTGCCAGCTCTCCCTCACTCGGACAGTTCTATGGCTACACCTTC
NA | TRBJ1-5 | TRBD1 | TRBV19 | CASSLRLDRGDQPQHF | TGTGCCAGTAGTCTGCGTTTAGACAGGGGAGATCAGCCCCAGCATTTT
NA | TRBJ2-5 | NA | TRBV15 | CATSLVVSETQYF | TGTGCCACCAGCCTAGTGGTTAGCGAGACCCAGTACTTC
few | TRBJ1-1 | NA | TRBV12-3/TRBV12-4 | CASSSVSGAGNTEAFF | TGTGCCAGCAGTTCCGTTTCGGGGGCGGGGAACACTGAAGCTTTCTTT